This T cell receptor beta chain comes out of a study of T cell repertoires in cytomegalovirus infection. Study details: Signatures in public TCR beta sequences pointed to both CMV infection and matching HLA type.

Via MiXCR, TCRdb re-called the reads, giving one row per CDR3 protein. The sample includes tens of thousands of distinct CDR3 sequences, about 52% of them seen just once. Study-wide findings and caveats: HLA-C-restricted CMV clonotypes gave the most frequent clonotype in two of eight donors. Using cumulative public TCR beta family frequency, the authors identified those who carried CMV together with the relevant HLA.

The CDR3 extends over 15 amino acids. Germline V lookup: CDR1 LGHDT, CDR2 YNNKEL (reference sequence). The V gene lost 3 bases and the J gene lost 8 bases, with 17 bases spanning the gap. As regards this clonotype: Its specificity is unknown.

The receptor's source is a human donor in good health (CMV status not recorded). Some clones in this sample may be carry-over from other donors' samples. The chain uses TRBV3-1 and TRBJ2-1; D is perhaps TRBD1 or TRBD2 (5 bases each). The source material was CD8+ T cells from cultured PBMCs, sampled from culture after CMV antigen stimulation. The CDR3 sequence is CASSQEGTTRHEQFF. The CDR3 nucleotides read TGTGCCAGCAGCCAGGAAGGGACCACGCGTCATGAGCAGTTCTTC.